This T cell receptor beta chain was captured by sequencing in a study of blood T cells in healthy people across ages. Study conclusions and caveats: Greater diversity and more naive CD4+ cells were seen in long-lived donors than in aged donors.

This clonotype was found a few times. The antigen remains undetermined. The CDR3 consists of 17 residues. After removal of 7 bases from V and 11 bases from J, the junction contained 16 bases not matched to a gene. Germline V lookup: CDR1 MGHDK, CDR2 SYGVNS. The authors ran a second PCR of about 7 to 11 cycles using a sample-barcoded 5' primer and a J-beta primer mix. Via MiXCR, TCRdb re-called the 5' RACE reads, giving one row per CDR3 protein. The data show under 800,000 distinct CDR3 sequences, roughly two fifths seen once. Sequencing input: blood. The sequence derives from a woman aged 55-69 years in good health. The chain combines TRBV25-1 with TRBJ2-5; 16 positions match TRBD2. The CDR3 is CASTGLAGGQFINEQYF. DNA for the CDR3: TGTGCCAGCACGGGACTAGCGGGGGGGCAATTCATCAATGAGCAGTACTTC.